This is a list of T cell receptor beta chains from one sample in a study of CD8 T cells in Susac syndrome. TCRdb ran MiXCR on the immunoSEQ multiplex PCR reads and lists one entry per CDR3 protein. The sample carries 100,000 to 150,000 distinct CDR3 sequences, around 94% recorded once. The sequencing input was CD8+ T cells from PBMCs. These receptors all come from a human donor with Susac syndrome. The CDR3 runs from the conserved cysteine through the conserved F or W. Each record gives: clone size, J gene, V gene, D gene, CDR3 DNA, CDR3 protein. D genes are given only for firm matches. Where a row states a size, it is once, few, many or the class of an expanded clone; other rows omit it.

clone size: NA
J gene: TRBJ2-1
V gene: TRBV7-6
D gene: NA
CDR3 DNA: TGTGCCAGCAGCCCTCTCCCAGAGAGCTCCTACAATGAGCAGTTCTTC
CDR3 protein: CASSPLPESSYNEQFF

clone size: NA
J gene: TRBJ2-7
V gene: TRBV30
D gene: NA
CDR3 DNA: TGTGCCTGGAGTGTACTCGGTGGCGGGGAGCAGTACTTC
CDR3 protein: CAWSVLGGGEQYF

clone size: NA
J gene: TRBJ1-5
V gene: TRBV30
D gene: NA
CDR3 DNA: TGTGCCTGGAGTGGCCAGGGATACCCGGAGCCCCAGCATTTT
CDR3 protein: CAWSGQGYPEPQHF

clone size: NA
J gene: TRBJ2-7
V gene: TRBV20-1
D gene: NA
CDR3 DNA: TGCAGTGCTAGAAGGGAACTTCTCTACGAGCAGTACTTC
CDR3 protein: CSARRELLYEQYF

clone size: NA
J gene: TRBJ1-1
V gene: TRBV3-1
D gene: NA
CDR3 DNA: TGTGCCAGCAGCCAAGACTTCAAGGGGACTGAAGCTTTCTTT
CDR3 protein: CASSQDFKGTEAFF

clone size: NA
J gene: TRBJ2-7
V gene: TRBV9
D gene: TRBD1
CDR3 DNA: TGTGCCAGCAGCGGAGGGACAGGTCGGGCTCGCGAGCAGTACTTC
CDR3 protein: CASSGGTGRAREQYF

clone size: once
J gene: TRBJ1-2
V gene: TRBV7-3
D gene: TRBD1
CDR3 DNA: TGTGCCAGCAGCCACGGGACAGGGGACGGCGGCTACACCTTC
CDR3 protein: CASSHGTGDGGYTF

clone size: NA
J gene: TRBJ2-1
V gene: TRBV5-6
D gene: NA
CDR3 DNA: TGTGCCAGCAGCGCAGCGGAGAAGAACAATGAGCAGTTCTTC
CDR3 protein: CASSAAEKNNEQFF

clone size: NA
J gene: TRBJ1-1
V gene: TRBV11-2
D gene: NA
CDR3 DNA: TGTGCCAGCAGAGAGGTGCAGGGATGGACTGAAGCTTTCTTT
CDR3 protein: CASREVQGWTEAFF

clone size: NA
J gene: TRBJ1-2
V gene: TRBV9
D gene: TRBD1
CDR3 DNA: TGTGCCAGCAGCTTCATACAGGGGGATGGCTACACCTTC
CDR3 protein: CASSFIQGDGYTF

clone size: NA
J gene: TRBJ1-2
V gene: TRBV14
D gene: NA
CDR3 DNA: TGTGCCAGCAGCCCCTACCGAGGCGCGCCAGAGGGCTACACCTTC
CDR3 protein: CASSPYRGAPEGYTF

clone size: NA
J gene: TRBJ2-5
V gene: TRBV6-5
D gene: NA
CDR3 DNA: TGTGCCAGCAAGCCCGGAGTAGCGGATCAAGAGACCCAGTACTTC
CDR3 protein: CASKPGVADQETQYF

clone size: NA
J gene: TRBJ2-5
V gene: TRBV12-3/TRBV12-4
D gene: NA
CDR3 DNA: TGTGCCAGCAATGAGGGTGTGGGGGAGACCCAGTACTTC
CDR3 protein: CASNEGVGETQYF

clone size: NA
J gene: TRBJ2-7
V gene: TRBV30
D gene: TRBD2
CDR3 DNA: TGTGCCTGGAGTGCCGTAGCGGGACTGAACGAGCAGTACTTC
CDR3 protein: CAWSAVAGLNEQYF

clone size: NA
J gene: TRBJ2-7
V gene: TRBV4-3
D gene: NA
CDR3 DNA: TGCGCCAGCAGCCCCTGGGCCGGGACCTACGAGCAGTACTTC
CDR3 protein: CASSPWAGTYEQYF

clone size: NA
J gene: TRBJ2-7
V gene: TRBV7-9
D gene: NA
CDR3 DNA: TGTGCCAGCAGCTCGAGTAGCTCCTACGAGCAGTACTTC
CDR3 protein: CASSSSSSYEQYF

clone size: NA
J gene: TRBJ2-7
V gene: TRBV29-1
D gene: NA
CDR3 DNA: TGCAGCGCAGTGGGGGGGCTTTACCACGAGCAGTACTTC
CDR3 protein: CSAVGGLYHEQYF

clone size: NA
J gene: TRBJ2-1
V gene: TRBV23-1
D gene: TRBD2
CDR3 DNA: TGCGCCAGCAGTCAATCTGGGGGGGATGAGCAGTTCTTC
CDR3 protein: CASSQSGGDEQFF

clone size: NA
J gene: TRBJ2-1
V gene: TRBV5-6
D gene: NA
CDR3 DNA: TGTGCCAGCAGCCCATTTGGTAATGAGCAGTTCTTC
CDR3 protein: CASSPFGNEQFF

clone size: NA
J gene: TRBJ2-7
V gene: TRBV19
D gene: NA
CDR3 DNA: TGTGCCAGTAGTACCTCCGGCGAGGGGGAGCAGTACTTC
CDR3 protein: CASSTSGEGEQYF

clone size: NA
J gene: TRBJ2-7
V gene: TRBV11-2
D gene: NA
CDR3 DNA: TGTGCCAGCAGCTTAGCGGTCTCCTACGAGCAGTACTTC
CDR3 protein: CASSLAVSYEQYF

clone size: NA
J gene: TRBJ2-4
V gene: TRBV5-6
D gene: NA
CDR3 DNA: TGTGCCAGCAGCTTGGGGCCGGGAAAGAAAAACATTCAGTACTTC
CDR3 protein: CASSLGPGKKNIQYF

clone size: NA
J gene: TRBJ1-1
V gene: TRBV11-2
D gene: NA
CDR3 DNA: TGTGCCAGCAGCGTCCGGGGGACTGAAGCTTTCTTT
CDR3 protein: CASSVRGTEAFF

clone size: NA
J gene: TRBJ1-2
V gene: TRBV12-3/TRBV12-4
D gene: NA
CDR3 DNA: TGTGCCAGCAGTTTTGGCCCCGGGGGGGCCGGCTATGGCTACACCTTC
CDR3 protein: CASSFGPGGAGYGYTF

clone size: NA
J gene: TRBJ2-2
V gene: TRBV9
D gene: TRBD2
CDR3 DNA: TGTGCCAGCAGCGTCGGACTAGCGGGAGGGACGAACACCGGGGAGCTGTTTTTT
CDR3 protein: CASSVGLAGGTNTGELFF

clone size: NA
J gene: TRBJ1-5
V gene: TRBV28
D gene: TRBD1
CDR3 DNA: TGTGCCAGCAGTTTACGTCAGGGGGGACAGCCCCAGCATTTT
CDR3 protein: CASSLRQGGQPQHF

clone size: once
J gene: TRBJ2-1
V gene: TRBV6-2/TRBV6-3
D gene: NA
CDR3 DNA: TGTGCCAGCAGTTACCCCAATGAGCAGTTCTTC
CDR3 protein: CASSYPNEQFF

clone size: few
J gene: TRBJ1-1
V gene: TRBV13
D gene: NA
CDR3 DNA: TGTGCCAGCAGGAAAGGGGTGACTGAAGCTTTCTTT
CDR3 protein: CASRKGVTEAFF

clone size: once
J gene: TRBJ2-1
V gene: TRBV19
D gene: NA
CDR3 DNA: TGTGCCAGTAGTATTGGGTGGCCGGGAGTGGACCATGAGCAGTTCTTC
CDR3 protein: CASSIGWPGVDHEQFF

clone size: NA
J gene: TRBJ1-4
V gene: TRBV6-5
D gene: NA
CDR3 DNA: TGTGCCAGCAGTTCCAACCCGGACATCTCGGGTGAAAAACTGTTTTTT
CDR3 protein: CASSSNPDISGEKLFF

clone size: NA
J gene: TRBJ2-3
V gene: TRBV2
D gene: NA
CDR3 DNA: TGTGCCAGCAGTGAAGATATGCTAGTGGCAGATACGCAGTATTTT
CDR3 protein: CASSEDMLVADTQYF

clone size: NA
J gene: TRBJ2-5
V gene: TRBV3-1
D gene: NA
CDR3 DNA: TGTGCCAGCAACTTGGGAGTCCAAGAGACCCAGTACTTC
CDR3 protein: CASNLGVQETQYF

clone size: once
J gene: TRBJ2-1
V gene: TRBV20-1
D gene: NA
CDR3 DNA: TGCAGTGCTAGAGATCCCCAGGGGTACAATGAGCAGTTCTTC
CDR3 protein: CSARDPQGYNEQFF

clone size: NA
J gene: TRBJ1-4
V gene: TRBV2
D gene: NA
CDR3 DNA: TGTGCCAGCAGTCTACACCGTGGGGGTGAAAAACTGTTTTTT
CDR3 protein: CASSLHRGGEKLFF

clone size: once
J gene: TRBJ1-2
V gene: TRBV29-1
D gene: NA
CDR3 DNA: TGCAGCGTTGGAGAACGACTGCTGTTC
CDR3 protein: CSVGERLLF

clone size: NA
J gene: TRBJ1-1
V gene: TRBV12-3/TRBV12-4
D gene: NA
CDR3 DNA: TGTGCCAGCACTCAGGGGAGGAACACTGAAGCTTTCTTT
CDR3 protein: CASTQGRNTEAFF

clone size: NA
J gene: TRBJ2-7
V gene: TRBV4-3
D gene: TRBD2
CDR3 DNA: TGCGCCAGCAGCCAAGACTGGGGCGGGAGTCCCTACGAGCAGTACTTC
CDR3 protein: CASSQDWGGSPYEQYF

clone size: NA
J gene: TRBJ1-5
V gene: TRBV3-1
D gene: NA
CDR3 DNA: TGTGCCAGCAGCCAAGTTCACAGTCAGAATCAGCCCCAGCATTTT
CDR3 protein: CASSQVHSQNQPQHF

clone size: NA
J gene: TRBJ1-2
V gene: TRBV12-3/TRBV12-4
D gene: TRBD1
CDR3 DNA: TGTGCCAGCAGCAATCCGGGACAGGACTTCTATGGCTACACCTTC
CDR3 protein: CASSNPGQDFYGYTF

clone size: once
J gene: TRBJ2-2
V gene: TRBV30
D gene: TRBD2
CDR3 DNA: TGTGCCTGGCAAAGAATAAGGGAGGGCGCCGGGGAGCTGTTTTTT
CDR3 protein: CAWQRIREGAGELFF